The T cell receptor beta chain under discussion was sequenced for a study of radiation and T cells in renal cell carcinoma. Findings and caveats of the study: From baseline, blood top tumor clonotypes peaked at 2 weeks post-radiation.

Comment on this clone: Its specificity is unknown.

Trimming shortened V by 6 bases and J by 1 base, and 14 bases separated the two germline ends. Germline V gene sequence: CDR1 MNHNY, CDR2 SVGAGI (reference sequence). CDR3 size: 15 residues. The time point is: baseline pretreatment blood. Treatment meaning: 15 Gy SBRT to primary tumor, nephrectomy 4 weeks later. Repertoires were generated with immunoSEQ multiplex PCR, while TCRdb's copy carries only in-frame clones and drops some. The sample shows around 46,000 clones, 65% to 90% of them seen only once. The V and J genes are TRBV6-6 and TRBJ2-3, with D tentatively TRBD2 (7 bases). The sample consisted of blood, taken from a patient whose treatment included radiotherapy and nephrectomy. The source of this sequence is a woman aged 70-85 years with renal cell carcinoma. The CDR3 loop reads CASRGGEGGTDTQYF. As DNA, the CDR3 is TGTGCCAGCAGAGGGGGGGAGGGCGGCACAGATACGCAGTATTTT.